Listed here are 10 T cell receptor beta chains from one sample, sequenced in a study of OX40 agonist ivuxolimab in advanced cancers. Method: immunoSEQ multiplex PCR; TCRdb's copy keeps in-frame clones and lacks some. Of around 70,000 clones listed, over 75% are singletons. The sequenced sample was CD4+ or CD8+ T cells sorted from blood, obtained in a trial of the OX40 agonist ivuxolimab. The receptors shown here come from an adult with an advanced solid tumor such as melanoma, head and neck, liver or kidney cancer.

The V and J genes are TRBV5-1 and TRBJ1-1; 8 bases line up with TRBD1. The germline CDR1 and CDR2 sequences are SGHRS and YFSETQ. The V and J ends lost 4 bases and 3 bases, in that order; junction bases with no gene match: 5. The CDR3 totals 14 residues. The CDR3 DNA reads as TGCGCCAGCAGCGCAGACAGGGGTGACACTGAAGCTTTCTTT. Translating gives CASSADRGDTEAFF.

The V gene is TRBV30, the J gene TRBJ2-7; D is ambiguous. The CDR3 has 13 amino acids. Trimming stripped 3 bases from V and 4 bases from J, with 13 bases between. Looked up from germline, CDR1 is GTSNPN and CDR2 is SVGIG (reference sequence). CDR3 amino acids: CAWSLGSRYEQYF. The CDR3, as DNA: TGTGCCTGGAGCCTAGGCTCCCGTTACGAGCAGTACTTC. The full variable domain, rest sourced from reference TRBV30 and TRBJ2-7, is SQTIHQWPATLVQPVGSPLSLECTVEGTSNPNLYWYRQAAGRGLQLLFYSVGIGQISSEVPQNLSASRPQDRQFILSSKKLLLSDSGFYLCAWSLGSRYEQYFGPGTRLTVT.

CDR3 residues: CASSPYPTGGRTEAFF. The CDR3 DNA reads as TGTGCCAGCAGCCCTTACCCGACAGGGGGGAGGACTGAAGCTTTCTTT. The V gene is TRBV7-2, the J gene TRBJ1-1; TRBD1 agrees at 9 bases. There are 16 residues in the CDR3. The ends lost 5 bases at V and 5 bases at J; junction bases unmatched: 12. From germline, CDR1 is SGHTA and CDR2 FQGNSA.

This clone has a single count. The chain employs TRBV28 and TRBJ1-2; D gene unclear. Germline V gene data show CDR1 as MDHEN and CDR2 as SYDVKM. The V end was cut by 1 base, the J end by 4 bases, with 10 bases between. The CDR3 contains 14 residues. The CDR3 loop is CASSLFGVTYGYTF. CDR3 coding DNA: TGTGCCAGCAGTTTATTCGGGGTTACCTATGGCTACACCTTC.

This rearrangement joins TRBV4-1 to TRBJ2-5; TRBD1 agrees at 8 bases. The V segment lost 0 bases and the J segment 5 bases; nucleotides outside the gene matches: 5. CDR1 is MGHRA, CDR2 YSYEKL, per germline. This CDR3 region has 15 residues. The CDR3, as DNA: TGCGCCAGCAGCCAAGATCAGGGGGCAGGGGAGACCCAGTACTTC. It is translated as CASSQDQGAGETQYF.

The chain is built from TRBV7-3 and TRBJ1-3, with TRBD1 as a possible D gene (5 bases). The CDR3 is made up of 15 amino acids. With 2 bases removed from V and 2 bases from J, the gap between germline ends came to 10 bases. Germline V gives CDR1 SGHTA, CDR2 FQGTGA. DNA for the CDR3: TGTGCCAGCAGCTTACTGGGGACCCCTGGAAACACCATATATTTT. Its translation is CASSLLGTPGNTIYF.

The chain is built from TRBV7-6 and TRBJ2-6; no reliable D call. Germline CDR1 reads SGHVS; CDR2 reads FNYEAQ. Trimming stripped 5 bases from V and 8 bases from J, with 13 bases between. This CDR3 is built from 14 residues. The CDR3 sequence is CASSLGGPTNVLTF. CDR3 bases: TGTGCCAGCAGCCTAGGCGGACCCACCAACGTCCTGACTTTC.

The chain couples TRBV23-1 to TRBJ1-5, with D possibly being TRBD1 (5 bases). TRBV23-1 is treated as an ORF (open reading frame) with a function not yet certain. Between the trimmed V and J ends, which lost 10 bases and 0 bases, there was a span of 19 bases. This CDR3 contains 16 residues. The CDR3 region is CAILRRDSHSNQPQHF. The CDR3 DNA sequence: TGCGCCATCCTAAGGCGGGACTCCCATAGCAATCAGCCCCAGCATTTT.

The chain is built from TRBV7-2 and TRBJ2-5, with a weak D call TRBD1 (5 bases). Germline-derived CDR1 and CDR2 are SGHTA and FQGNSA. The CDR3 totals 15 residues. The V gene lost 4 bases and the J gene lost 5 bases, with 17 bases spanning the gap. The CDR3 sequence is CASSSHRTLGETQYF. The CDR3 DNA is TGTGCCAGCAGCTCCCACAGGACCTTGGGGGAGACCCAGTACTTC.

This rearrangement joins TRBV7-6 to TRBJ2-2, with 11 bases matching TRBD2. Trimming removed 6 bases from V and 6 bases from J; junction bases left unmatched: 0. The CDR3 runs 13 residues. CDR1 is SGHVS, CDR2 FNYEAQ, per germline. The CDR3 DNA sequence: TGTGCCAGCAGACTAGCGGGGGCCGGGGAGCTGTTTTTT. Translation: CASRLAGAGELFF.